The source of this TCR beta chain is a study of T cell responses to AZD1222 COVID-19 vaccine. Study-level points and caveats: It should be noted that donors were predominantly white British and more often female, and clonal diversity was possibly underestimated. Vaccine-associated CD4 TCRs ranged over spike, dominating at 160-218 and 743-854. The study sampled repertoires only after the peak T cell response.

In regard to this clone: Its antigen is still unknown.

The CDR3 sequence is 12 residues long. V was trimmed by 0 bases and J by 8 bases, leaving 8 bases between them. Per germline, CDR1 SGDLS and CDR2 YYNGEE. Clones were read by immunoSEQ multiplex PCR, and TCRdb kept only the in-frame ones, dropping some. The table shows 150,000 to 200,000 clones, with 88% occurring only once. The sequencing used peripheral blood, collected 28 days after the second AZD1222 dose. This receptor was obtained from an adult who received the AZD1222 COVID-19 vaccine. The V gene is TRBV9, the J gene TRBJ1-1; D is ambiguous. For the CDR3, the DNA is TGTGCCAGCAGCGTAGCTTTGGGAGAAGCTTTCTTT. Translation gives CASSVALGEAFF.